This TCR beta chain is from a study of blood T cell repertoires in COVID-19 (dated by TCRdb to the early 2020s). With regard to the full study: Samples from collaborators originated in the United States, Italy and Spain and spanned both the acute and convalescent phases of COVID-19. The material from the prospective study consisted of cDNA or gDNA derived from T cells, B-cell-depleted T cells, or PBMCs. A freely available public database, intended as a resource for researchers studying the immune response to SARS-CoV-2, is where the repertoires were released. HLA class I and class II types, where available, came from metadata supplied by the sample provider rather than from assay-based typing. Subjects who had been exposed to COVID-19, were actively infected with it, or had recovered from it provided the deeply sampled blood TCRbeta repertoires that made up the dataset. Samples were obtained from the ongoing ImmuneRACE study (first 160 participants) and from over 1,000 subjects provided by 6 global collaborators. Sample metadata almost always included a de-identified subject ID, COVID-19 status, age in years and sex. Paper-wide results and their limitations: The amount of clinical and demographic metadata varied by source and participant and was provided uncurated.

The immunoSEQ Assay, a bias-controlled multiplex PCR, was used to amplify TCRbeta CDR3 regions from genomic DNA. Per the source publication's procedure: The number of nucleated cells in each sample was estimated by amplification of reference gene primers within the assay. To quantify the absolute abundance of each unique TCRbeta CDR3 rearrangement, sequence reads were collapsed and filtered. For each sample, productive Simpson clonality was calculated as the square root of Simpson's diversity index across productive rearrangements. Held by TCRdb, this immuneACCESS table contains in-frame sequences only and omits some clones. Under half of the omission traces to an unresolved V gene where checked; the cause of the rest is unknown. For V, J and clone size, that table is used; D and trimming come from the DNA. The sample table holds roughly 240,000 clones, of which around four fifths were seen once. Jointly, the top ten make up about 5% of the sample.

Another Seattle source contributed samples from volunteer blood donors who had recovered from COVID-19. Whole blood was collected in K2EDTA tubes by collaborating institutions according to the institutions' own protocols. For TCRbeta analysis, collaborator samples were shipped as frozen whole blood, as isolated PBMCs, or as DNA extracted from either sample type. Including cysteine and phenylalanine, the CDR3 has 16 amino acids. The retained sequence is limited to the CDR3, 48 bases, with the frame set at the first base. This clone appeared a single time. Its antigen is still unknown. No qualities accompany the bases; no much larger clone lies one base away.

The sequencing input was peripheral blood. This receptor was taken from a man aged 55 to 70 who had recovered from COVID-19. The chain is encoded by TRBV21-1 joined to TRBJ2-2; the table's D call of TRBD1 was not tested on the DNA. TRBV21-1 constitutes a pseudogene. The bases are TGTGCCAGCAGCAAAGTAGGGGGACAGAACACCGGGGAGCTGTTTTTT. The encoded protein is CASSKVGGQNTGELFF.